This TCR beta chain was found in a study of T cell changes during pregnancy in multiple sclerosis. The method was immunoSEQ multiplex PCR; TCRdb's version includes in-frame clones alone and lacks a portion of them. This table has tens of thousands of clones, about 90% appearing once. In its sample, this clone was seen a few times. Trimming cost V 3 bases and J 1 base; bases outside gene matches: 9. The CDR3 runs to 17 residues. Germline V CDR1 and CDR2: KGHSH, LQKENI. The specimen comprised peripheral blood, sampled in the first trimester of pregnancy. The chain joins TRBV18 to TRBJ1-1; 9 bases map to TRBD1. The TCR was taken from a female donor with multiple sclerosis, enrolled in a pregnancy study. The CDR3 DNA reads as TGTGCCAGCTCACCTTTCGGGACAGGGAGTCCGAACACTGAAGCTTTCTTT. Translated: CASSPFGTGSPNTEAFF.